The sequence of this TCR beta chain was determined in a study of blood T cell repertoires in COVID-19. As originally analysed: Amplifying reference gene primers gave estimates of nucleated cell counts. Some clones are missing from TCRdb's copy, which holds only in-frame ones; the method was immunoSEQ multiplex PCR. V, J and clone size reflect that table, while D and trimming were determined from the DNA. Of over 200,000 clones in the sample, roughly nine tenths were seen once. Participants were placed into cohorts based on the clinical history they reported. This clone was counted once. The sample consisted of PBMCs or T cells enriched from blood (not recorded which). This sequence was found in a woman in her fifties or sixties in a cohort exposed to, infected with or recovered from COVID-19 (not recorded which).

CDR3 nucleotide sequence: TGTGCCAGCAGTTACGCAACAGGGGGCGTTGGTGAAAAACTGTTTTTT. Protein: CASSYATGGVGEKLFF. The rearrangement uses TRBV6-2 or TRBV6-3 and TRBJ1-4; 9 bases fit TRBD1. Germline V gives CDR1 MNHEY, CDR2 SVGEGT. The V gene end was trimmed by 2 bases and the J gene end by 7 bases; junction bases not matched to a gene: 8. This CDR3 contains 16 residues.